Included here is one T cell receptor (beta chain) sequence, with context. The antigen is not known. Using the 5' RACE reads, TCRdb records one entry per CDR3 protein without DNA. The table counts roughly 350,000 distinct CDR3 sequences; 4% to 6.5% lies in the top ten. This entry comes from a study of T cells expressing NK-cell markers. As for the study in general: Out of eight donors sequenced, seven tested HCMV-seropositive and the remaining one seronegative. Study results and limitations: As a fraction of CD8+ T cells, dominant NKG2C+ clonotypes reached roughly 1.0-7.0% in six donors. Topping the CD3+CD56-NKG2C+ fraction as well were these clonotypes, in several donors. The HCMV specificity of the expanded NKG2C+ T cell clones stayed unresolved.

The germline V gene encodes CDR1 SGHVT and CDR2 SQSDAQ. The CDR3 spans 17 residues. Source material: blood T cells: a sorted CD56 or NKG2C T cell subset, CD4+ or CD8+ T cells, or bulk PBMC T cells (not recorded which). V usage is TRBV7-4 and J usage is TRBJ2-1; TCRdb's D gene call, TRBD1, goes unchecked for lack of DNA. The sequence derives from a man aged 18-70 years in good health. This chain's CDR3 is CASSLCGTSRFENEQFF.